Listed below are T cell receptor beta chains from one sample, sequenced in a study of blood T cell repertoires in COVID-19. The protocol was immunoSEQ multiplex PCR, while the TCRdb copy is restricted to in-frame clones and leaves out a portion. Of about 160,000 clones listed, roughly 85% were seen once; the top ten hold approximately 1%. Specimen: peripheral blood. The source of these receptors is a man aged 35-49 years with acute or convalescent COVID-19. The CDR3 runs from the conserved cysteine through the conserved F or W. D genes are given only for firm matches. Part of the rows lack a size; the others show once, few, many or a class for expanded clones.

abundance: -; d_gene: TRBD1; v_gene: TRBV6-5; j_gene: TRBJ2-5; CDR3aa: CASSRTGTGKETQYF; CDR3nt: TGTGCCAGCAGTCGAACCGGGACAGGGAAAGAGACCCAGTACTTC
abundance: -; d_gene: TRBD1; v_gene: TRBV5-8; j_gene: TRBJ1-1; CDR3aa: CASSLAGQSTLEAFF; CDR3nt: TGTGCCAGCAGCTTGGCGGGACAGTCGACCCTTGAAGCTTTCTTT
abundance: -; d_gene: -; v_gene: TRBV7-9; j_gene: TRBJ1-2; CDR3aa: CASSPTAPMDYGYTF; CDR3nt: TGTGCCAGCAGCCCGACAGCCCCCATGGACTATGGCTACACCTTC
abundance: -; d_gene: -; v_gene: TRBV6-5; j_gene: TRBJ1-1; CDR3aa: CASIKRGGEAFF; CDR3nt: TGTGCCAGCATCAAACGAGGGGGAGAAGCTTTCTTT
abundance: -; d_gene: -; v_gene: TRBV18; j_gene: TRBJ2-1; CDR3aa: CASSPGQGLSNEQFF; CDR3nt: TGTGCCAGCTCACCAGGGCAGGGTCTGTCAAATGAGCAGTTCTTC
abundance: -; d_gene: -; v_gene: TRBV3-1/TRBV3-2; j_gene: TRBJ1-3; CDR3aa: CASSQRGSGSSGNTIYF; CDR3nt: TGTGCCAGCAGCCAGCGGGGTTCTGGGAGCTCTGGAAACACCATATATTTT
abundance: -; d_gene: -; v_gene: TRBV3-1/TRBV3-2; j_gene: TRBJ1-5; CDR3aa: CASSNEGSGANQPQHF; CDR3nt: TGTGCCAGCAGTAATGAGGGGTCAGGGGCGAATCAGCCCCAGCATTTT
abundance: -; d_gene: -; v_gene: TRBV27; j_gene: TRBJ1-2; CDR3aa: CASSPETGRYGYTF; CDR3nt: TGTGCCAGCAGTCCGGAAACAGGGCGCTATGGCTACACCTTC
abundance: -; d_gene: -; v_gene: TRBV30; j_gene: TRBJ1-2; CDR3aa: CAWGQSVAEGYTF; CDR3nt: TGTGCCTGGGGACAGAGTGTAGCCGAAGGCTACACCTTC
abundance: few; d_gene: -; v_gene: TRBV2; j_gene: TRBJ1-1; CDR3aa: CASSEMGGGTEAFF; CDR3nt: TGTGCCAGCAGTGAGATGGGGGGGGGAACTGAAGCTTTCTTT
abundance: -; d_gene: -; v_gene: TRBV6-6; j_gene: TRBJ2-5; CDR3aa: CASSYLRETQYF; CDR3nt: TGTGCCAGCAGTTACTTGCGGGAGACCCAGTACTTC
abundance: -; d_gene: TRBD1; v_gene: TRBV12-3/TRBV12-4; j_gene: TRBJ1-6; CDR3aa: CASSLTGESPLHF; CDR3nt: TGTGCCAGCAGTTTGACAGGGGAATCACCCCTCCACTTT
abundance: -; d_gene: -; v_gene: TRBV30; j_gene: TRBJ1-2; CDR3aa: CAWSLGQGYGYTF; CDR3nt: TGTGCCTGGAGCCTGGGCCAAGGCTATGGCTACACCTTC
abundance: -; d_gene: -; v_gene: TRBV7-9; j_gene: TRBJ1-3; CDR3aa: CASGGGDSGNTIYF; CDR3nt: TGTGCCAGCGGGGGAGGGGACTCTGGAAACACCATATATTTT
abundance: few; d_gene: -; v_gene: TRBV7-2; j_gene: TRBJ2-3; CDR3aa: CASSFGGPDTQYF; CDR3nt: TGTGCCAGCAGCTTCGGGGGGCCAGATACGCAGTATTTT
abundance: -; d_gene: TRBD2; v_gene: TRBV19; j_gene: TRBJ2-4; CDR3aa: CASSSRLAGRHKNIQYF; CDR3nt: TGTGCCAGTAGTTCAAGACTAGCGGGGCGACACAAAAACATTCAGTACTTC
abundance: -; d_gene: -; v_gene: TRBV11-2; j_gene: TRBJ1-3; CDR3aa: CASNPTDSGNTIYF; CDR3nt: TGTGCCAGCAACCCGACAGACTCTGGAAACACCATATATTTT
abundance: -; d_gene: TRBD2; v_gene: TRBV6-2/TRBV6-3; j_gene: TRBJ2-1; CDR3aa: CASSYGGSGAEGNEQFF; CDR3nt: TGTGCCAGCAGTTACGGCGGGAGCGGGGCGGAGGGGAATGAGCAGTTCTTC
abundance: -; d_gene: -; v_gene: TRBV20-1; j_gene: TRBJ2-1; CDR3aa: CSAKGFEQFF; CDR3nt: TGCAGTGCTAAGGGGTTTGAGCAGTTCTTC
abundance: -; d_gene: -; v_gene: TRBV9; j_gene: TRBJ1-5; CDR3aa: CASSVAPSGTQPQHF; CDR3nt: TGTGCCAGCAGCGTAGCTCCGTCAGGCACCCAGCCCCAGCATTTT
abundance: -; d_gene: -; v_gene: TRBV3-1/TRBV3-2; j_gene: TRBJ2-5; CDR3aa: CASSQDRAADQETQYF; CDR3nt: TGTGCCAGCAGCCAAGATCGTGCCGCGGACCAAGAGACCCAGTACTTC
abundance: once; d_gene: TRBD1; v_gene: TRBV5-1; j_gene: TRBJ2-7; CDR3aa: CASKRGQGLHEQYF; CDR3nt: TGCGCCAGTAAGAGGGGACAGGGACTTCACGAGCAGTACTTC
abundance: -; d_gene: -; v_gene: TRBV29-1; j_gene: TRBJ2-5; CDR3aa: CSVQGGGQETQYF; CDR3nt: TGCAGCGTCCAGGGAGGGGGCCAAGAGACCCAGTACTTC
abundance: -; d_gene: TRBD1; v_gene: TRBV27; j_gene: TRBJ1-2; CDR3aa: CASSPMPGTGDYGYTF; CDR3nt: TGTGCCAGCAGTCCGATGCCCGGGACAGGGGACTATGGCTACACCTTC
abundance: -; d_gene: -; v_gene: TRBV29-1; j_gene: TRBJ1-1; CDR3aa: CSAGRQANTEAFF; CDR3nt: TGCAGCGCTGGGCGACAGGCGAACACTGAAGCTTTCTTT
abundance: once; d_gene: -; v_gene: TRBV5-1; j_gene: TRBJ1-5; CDR3aa: CASSLEGVGNQPQHF; CDR3nt: TGCGCCAGCAGCTTGGAGGGGGTTGGCAATCAGCCCCAGCATTTT
abundance: -; d_gene: TRBD1; v_gene: TRBV2; j_gene: TRBJ1-2; CDR3aa: CASSDRGNYGYTF; CDR3nt: TGTGCCAGCAGTGACAGGGGGAACTATGGCTACACCTTC
abundance: -; d_gene: TRBD1; v_gene: TRBV9; j_gene: TRBJ1-2; CDR3aa: CASSVSGGLGYGYTF; CDR3nt: TGTGCCAGCAGCGTTTCAGGGGGCCTGGGCTATGGCTACACCTTC
abundance: -; d_gene: -; v_gene: TRBV4-3; j_gene: TRBJ1-5; CDR3aa: CASSQGVRQPQHF; CDR3nt: TGCGCCAGCAGCCAAGGGGTGCGGCAGCCCCAGCATTTT
abundance: -; d_gene: TRBD1; v_gene: TRBV19; j_gene: TRBJ2-7; CDR3aa: CASSKEDRGRNEQYF; CDR3nt: TGTGCCAGTAGTAAAGAGGACAGGGGGCGGAACGAGCAGTACTTC
abundance: few; d_gene: TRBD1; v_gene: TRBV5-1; j_gene: TRBJ2-3; CDR3aa: CASSLGTGADTQYF; CDR3nt: TGCGCCAGCAGCTTGGGGACAGGGGCCGATACGCAGTATTTT
abundance: -; d_gene: -; v_gene: TRBV5-6; j_gene: TRBJ2-7; CDR3aa: CASSLASRVYEQYF; CDR3nt: TGTGCCAGCAGCTTGGCCAGTCGGGTCTACGAGCAGTACTTC
abundance: -; d_gene: TRBD2; v_gene: TRBV5-4; j_gene: TRBJ2-3; CDR3aa: CASSSGGSGVRTDTQYF; CDR3nt: TGTGCCAGCAGCTCGGGAGGCTCGGGGGTAAGAACAGATACGCAGTATTTT
abundance: -; d_gene: -; v_gene: TRBV9; j_gene: TRBJ2-1; CDR3aa: CASSVVSTSLYNEQFF; CDR3nt: TGTGCCAGCAGCGTAGTAAGTACTAGCCTCTACAATGAGCAGTTCTTC
abundance: -; d_gene: TRBD1; v_gene: TRBV30; j_gene: TRBJ2-1; CDR3aa: CAWSGTGVNEQFF; CDR3nt: TGTGCCTGGAGCGGGACAGGGGTGAATGAGCAGTTCTTC
abundance: few; d_gene: TRBD2; v_gene: TRBV7-6; j_gene: TRBJ2-7; CDR3aa: CASSSGASGLLSYEQYF; CDR3nt: TGTGCCAGCAGCTCTGGGGCTAGCGGGTTACTCTCCTACGAGCAGTACTTC
abundance: -; d_gene: -; v_gene: TRBV2; j_gene: TRBJ1-5; CDR3aa: CACAGDSNQPQHF; CDR3nt: TGTGCCTGTGCAGGTGATAGCAATCAGCCCCAGCATTTT
abundance: -; d_gene: TRBD2; v_gene: TRBV6-5; j_gene: TRBJ2-7; CDR3aa: CASDFGGTTREQYF; CDR3nt: TGTGCCAGCGACTTCGGGGGGACTACCAGGGAGCAGTACTTC
abundance: -; d_gene: -; v_gene: TRBV15; j_gene: TRBJ2-3; CDR3aa: CATSRRGEAEYF; CDR3nt: TGTGCCACCAGCAGACGCGGGGAGGCCGAGTATTTT
abundance: -; d_gene: -; v_gene: TRBV6-2/TRBV6-3; j_gene: TRBJ2-2; CDR3aa: CASSYGRNTGELFF; CDR3nt: TGTGCCAGCAGTTACGGGAGGAACACCGGGGAGCTGTTTTTT
abundance: -; d_gene: -; v_gene: TRBV4-3; j_gene: TRBJ2-7; CDR3aa: CASSQDLGGSYEQYF; CDR3nt: TGCGCCAGCAGCCAAGATCTCGGGGGTTCCTACGAGCAGTACTTC
abundance: -; d_gene: TRBD1; v_gene: TRBV5-6; j_gene: TRBJ1-1; CDR3aa: CASSFWGQGNTEAFF; CDR3nt: TGTGCCAGCAGCTTTTGGGGACAGGGGAACACTGAAGCTTTCTTT
abundance: -; d_gene: -; v_gene: TRBV20-1; j_gene: TRBJ1-1; CDR3aa: CSAANYPEAFF; CDR3nt: TGCAGTGCTGCTAACTATCCTGAAGCTTTCTTT
abundance: -; d_gene: -; v_gene: TRBV30; j_gene: TRBJ2-7; CDR3aa: CAWSRGYEQYF; CDR3nt: TGTGCCTGGAGTAGGGGCTACGAGCAGTACTTC
abundance: -; d_gene: -; v_gene: TRBV5-1; j_gene: TRBJ2-5; CDR3aa: CASSLEAAPGETQYF; CDR3nt: TGCGCCAGCAGCTTGGAGGCAGCCCCGGGAGAGACCCAGTACTTC
abundance: once; d_gene: TRBD1; v_gene: TRBV5-1; j_gene: TRBJ1-2; CDR3aa: CASSWDSANYGYTF; CDR3nt: TGCGCCAGCAGTTGGGACAGCGCTAACTATGGCTACACCTTC
abundance: few; d_gene: TRBD1; v_gene: TRBV12-3/TRBV12-4; j_gene: TRBJ2-5; CDR3aa: CASSGRQGETQYF; CDR3nt: TGTGCCAGCAGTGGTCGACAGGGAGAGACCCAGTACTTC
abundance: once; d_gene: -; v_gene: TRBV4-1; j_gene: TRBJ1-2; CDR3aa: CASSQDGAGDYGYTF; CDR3nt: TGCGCCAGCAGCCAAGACGGGGCAGGGGACTATGGCTACACCTTC
abundance: once; d_gene: -; v_gene: TRBV4-3; j_gene: TRBJ1-2; CDR3aa: CASSQDSGGTSGYTF; CDR3nt: TGCGCCAGCAGCCAAGACAGTGGCGGAACTAGCGGCTACACCTTC
abundance: -; d_gene: -; v_gene: TRBV7-3; j_gene: TRBJ1-6; CDR3aa: CASSLKGGAGDNSPLHF; CDR3nt: TGTGCCAGCAGCTTAAAGGGGGGGGCGGGAGATAATTCACCCCTCCACTTT
abundance: -; d_gene: -; v_gene: TRBV14; j_gene: TRBJ1-1; CDR3aa: CASSPYRTGVEAFF; CDR3nt: TGTGCCAGCAGCCCATATCGGACCGGGGTGGAAGCTTTCTTT
abundance: -; d_gene: TRBD1; v_gene: TRBV2; j_gene: TRBJ1-1; CDR3aa: CASSEFKQGKAFF; CDR3nt: TGTGCCAGCAGTGAGTTTAAACAGGGGAAAGCTTTCTTT